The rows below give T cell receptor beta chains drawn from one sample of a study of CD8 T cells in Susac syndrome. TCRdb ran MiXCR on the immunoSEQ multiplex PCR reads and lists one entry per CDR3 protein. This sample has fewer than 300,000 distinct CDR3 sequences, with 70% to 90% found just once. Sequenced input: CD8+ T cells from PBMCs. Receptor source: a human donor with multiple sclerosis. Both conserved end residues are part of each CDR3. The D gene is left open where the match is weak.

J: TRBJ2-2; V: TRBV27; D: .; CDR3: CASSPNTGELFF
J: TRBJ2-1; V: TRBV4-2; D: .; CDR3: CASSQTSRSNEQFF
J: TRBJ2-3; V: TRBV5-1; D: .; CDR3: CASSFEGFDADTQYF
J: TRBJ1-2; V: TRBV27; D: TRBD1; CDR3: CASSWTGSPDGYTF
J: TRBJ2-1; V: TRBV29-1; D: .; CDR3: CSVVTGGYNEQFF
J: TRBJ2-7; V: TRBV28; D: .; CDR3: CASRPAGLVSYEQYF
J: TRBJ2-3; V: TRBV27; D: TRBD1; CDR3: CASSPGTGGSDTQYF
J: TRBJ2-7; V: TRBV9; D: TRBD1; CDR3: CASSAGQGPREQYF
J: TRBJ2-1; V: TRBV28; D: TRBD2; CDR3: CASSSSREGRSYNEQFF
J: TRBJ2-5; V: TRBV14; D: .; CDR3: CASSSKRWPQETQYF
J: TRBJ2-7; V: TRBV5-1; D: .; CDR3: CASSLGLAIYEQYF
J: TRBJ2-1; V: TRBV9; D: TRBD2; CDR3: CASSVGGRTSDNEQFF
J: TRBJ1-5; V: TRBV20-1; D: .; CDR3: CSAKGVVQPQHF
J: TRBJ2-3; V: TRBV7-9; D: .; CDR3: CASSSLPLAIGTDTQYF
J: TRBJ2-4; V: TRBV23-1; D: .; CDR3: CASSQIGQRGKNIQYF
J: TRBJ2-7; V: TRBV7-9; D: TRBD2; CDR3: CASSGGTGTSGSSEEQYF
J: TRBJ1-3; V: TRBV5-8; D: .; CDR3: CASSLATGRRTNTIYF
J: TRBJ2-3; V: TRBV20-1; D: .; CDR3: CSATSGAGLMDTQYF
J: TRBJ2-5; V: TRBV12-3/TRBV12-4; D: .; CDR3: CASNSVGETQYF
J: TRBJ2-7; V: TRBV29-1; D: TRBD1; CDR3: CSVEKQGSSYEQYF
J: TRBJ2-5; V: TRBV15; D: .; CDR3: CATSRDTDRRETQYF
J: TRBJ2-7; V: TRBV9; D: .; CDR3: CASSVVDPNRDDEQYF
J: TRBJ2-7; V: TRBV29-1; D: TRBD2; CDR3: CSVVAGGVDYEQYF
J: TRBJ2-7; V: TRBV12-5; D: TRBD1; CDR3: CASGLPRQGDLDEQYF
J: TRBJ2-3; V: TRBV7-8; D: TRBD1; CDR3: CASSPLIGQGLGTDTQYF
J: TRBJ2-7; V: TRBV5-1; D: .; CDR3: CASSSSGLLHSYEQYF
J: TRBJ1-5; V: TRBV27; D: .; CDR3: CATAPDSHNQPQHF
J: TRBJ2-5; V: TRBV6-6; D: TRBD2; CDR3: CASSSLREDQETQYF
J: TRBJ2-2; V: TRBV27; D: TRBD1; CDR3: CASNPGQGTTGELFF
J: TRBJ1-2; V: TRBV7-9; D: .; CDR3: CASSLGFDGYTF
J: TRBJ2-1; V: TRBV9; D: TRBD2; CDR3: CASSVDWAGDPNEQFF
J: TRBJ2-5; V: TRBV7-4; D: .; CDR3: CASSLVPGRGETQYF
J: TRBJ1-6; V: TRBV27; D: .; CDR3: CASRESGRPSPLHF
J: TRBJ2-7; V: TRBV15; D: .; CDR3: CATSSPLSSGYSRAYEQYF
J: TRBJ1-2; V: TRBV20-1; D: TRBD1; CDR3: CSAGGQNYGYTF
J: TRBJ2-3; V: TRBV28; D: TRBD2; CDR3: CASRSWVASGGSTDTQYF
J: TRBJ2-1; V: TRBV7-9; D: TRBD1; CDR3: CASSSRGTGTNEQFF
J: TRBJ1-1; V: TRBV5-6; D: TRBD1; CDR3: CASSLGTGWGTEAFF